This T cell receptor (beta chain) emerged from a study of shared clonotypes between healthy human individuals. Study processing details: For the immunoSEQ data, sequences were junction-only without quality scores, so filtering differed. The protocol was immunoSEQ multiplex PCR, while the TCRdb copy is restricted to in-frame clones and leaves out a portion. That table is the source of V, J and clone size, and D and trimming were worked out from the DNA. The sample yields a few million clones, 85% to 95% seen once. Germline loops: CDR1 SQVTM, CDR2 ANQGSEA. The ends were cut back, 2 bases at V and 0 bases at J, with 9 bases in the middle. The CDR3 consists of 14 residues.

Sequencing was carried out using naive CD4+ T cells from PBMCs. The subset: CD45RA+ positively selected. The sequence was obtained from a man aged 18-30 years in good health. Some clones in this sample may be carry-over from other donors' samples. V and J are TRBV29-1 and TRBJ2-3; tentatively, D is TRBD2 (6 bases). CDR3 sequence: CSVESRGSTDTQYF. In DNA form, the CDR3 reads TGCAGCGTTGAATCTCGGGGGAGCACAGATACGCAGTATTTT.